This TCR beta chain was captured in a study of blood T cells in healthy people across ages (dated by TCRdb to 2014 to 2015). Turning to the overall study: In model experiments, template switching captured about one uniquely barcoded TCR beta cDNA molecule for every two T cells. Using deep sequencing normalized with unique cDNA molecular identifiers, the study measured how TCR beta repertoire diversity changes with age. To avoid experimental bias, donors of different ages were distributed randomly across sequencing lanes. Two additional independent replicas of 1 million unique cDNA reads from the same blood draw were analyzed for two donors (one aged 18 to 30 and one aged 80 or older). Four age groups were formed from the donors: young (average approximately 15 years), middle-aged (around 37), aged (under 70) and long-lived (less than 85). The investigation overall reported the following: As age increased, observed TCR beta diversity per million T cells dropped in a roughly linear way, and a significant reduction was already evident by age about 40. Because donor CMV infection status was unknown, age-related changes in expanded clonotypes were potentially confounded. Since profiling was done on bulk unsorted PBMCs, naive and antigen-experienced compartments could not be conclusively compared. The long-lived group showed more naive CD4+ T cells, fewer expanded clones and increased TCR diversity than the aged group, suggesting age selection. Estimates of total diversity based on one million sequenced T cells were considered lower bounds and underestimates. A strong correlation was found between observed TCR beta diversity and the percentage of naive T cells measured by flow cytometry.

Turning to this clonotype: There is no known antigen for this receptor. Qualities for individual bases were not recorded, and no much larger clone is one base off.

The donors were around 39 Caucasian individuals from Russia, aged 6 to 90 years, who were systemically healthy. Roughly 10 milliliters of peripheral blood were drawn from each donor into EDTA-treated Vacutainer tubes. Ficoll-Paque density-gradient centrifugation was used to isolate PBMCs, with at least 6.5 million per sample. Trizol reagent was used to extract total RNA from PBMCs, with at least 5 micrograms per sample. For every donor, an aliquot of PBMCs went through flow cytometry to measure the percentages of naive CD45RAhigh/CD27high T cells. The germline V and J ends show losses of 5 bases and 6 bases respectively, and no gene match explains 6 bases of the junction. CDR1 SGHNT and CDR2 YENEEA are derived from the germline V gene. The CDR3 runs 14 amino acids, cysteine and phenylalanine included. CDR3 DNA only is kept here, 42 bases in frame from base 1. Libraries were made using 5' RACE. The instrument given in TCRdb is Illumina HiSeq 2500. A second 7 to 11 cycle PCR used a sample-barcoded 5' primer and a J-beta primer mix. Each TCR beta cDNA molecule received a unique molecular identifier from a template-switch 5' adaptor carrying 12 random nucleotides. Each sample yielded at least 3 million CDR3-containing paired-end reads. The Mint cDNA synthesis kit, primed by a TRBC-specific oligonucleotide, was used to synthesize first-strand cDNA from all RNA. All cDNA was treated with uracil-DNA glycosylase and then went through a first 18-cycle PCR with the universal primers M1SS and BC2_uni_R. In the paper's pipeline: For normalization, 1 million high-quality reads were randomly selected from each sample, with every read carrying a distinct molecular identifier. Instead of being binned into consensus sequences, reads that shared molecular identifiers were thrown out. MiTCR, set to a Q25 quality threshold and the strictest error-elimination algorithm, was used for CDR3 identification, clonotype clustering and error correction. A nonparametric unseen species model with Euler transformation was used to estimate lower-bound total TCR beta diversity. TCRdb reprocessed the public reads (quality trimming at Q25 with fastp, clone calling with MiXCR) and kept in-frame beta chains. When rows share a CDR3 protein, they turn into one entry using the most common DNA and genes. TCRdb's processing, not the authors', yielded these V and J calls. The sample includes around 1,100,000 distinct CDR3 sequences, with under 40% observed a single time. Around 14% of the sample is taken by the ten largest.

Sequencing was carried out using blood. This TCR was sampled from a man between 18 and 29 years old in good health. The rearrangement combines TRBV11-3 with TRBJ2-2; TRBD1 agrees with 7 junctional bases. At the DNA level, the sequence is TGTGCCAGCAGCCTCACAGGGGTTGCCGGGGAGCTGTTTTTT. Its protein product is CASSLTGVAGELFF.